This paragraph covers one T cell receptor beta chain sequence. How the authors handled the data: For nucleated cells, counts were estimated from reference gene primer amplification. This table comes from immunoSEQ multiplex PCR, and its TCRdb copy is limited to in-frame clones, with some not included. V and J calls and clone size are copied from that table; D and trimming were computed from the DNA. The sample holds some 210,000 clones, about 91% seen once. The data were obtained in a study of blood T cell repertoires in COVID-19. In the study overall: There were acute and convalescent COVID-19 samples, and they came from the United States, Italy and Spain. PBMCs, B-cell-depleted T cells, or T cells provided the cDNA or gDNA that made up the material.

The germline V gene encodes CDR1 SQVTM and CDR2 ANQGSEA. V was trimmed by 7 bases and J by 2 bases, leaving 15 bases between them. The CDR3 sequence is 13 residues long. The TCR was taken from a man aged 25 to 45 with acute or convalescent COVID-19. The chain carries TRBV29-1 and TRBJ2-7, with D perhaps matching TRBD2 (6 bases). The sequenced sample consisted of peripheral blood. CDR3 region: CSAGGLLAYEQYF. CDR3 nucleotides: TGCAGCGCCGGGGGACTGCTGGCCTACGAGCAGTACTTC.